The present T cell receptor (beta chain) was sequenced within a study of cytomegalovirus exposure and HLA in healthy donors. Whole-study findings and limits: Reported performance of the classifier showed diagnosis of cytomegalovirus status with high specificity and sensitivity. Associated with cytomegalovirus, according to the listing, were 150 to 200 TCR beta chains.

The donors were members of the validation cohort comprising 100 to 150 subjects, separate from the roughly 680-subject first cohort. Assay: immunoSEQ multiplex PCR; the TCRdb copy retains only in-frame clones and omits some. Of around 150,000 clones listed, about 90% are singletons. The germline CDR1 and CDR2 sequences are MNHEY and SMNVEV (reference sequence). Between the trimmed V and J ends, which lost 5 bases and 2 bases, there was a span of 9 bases. This CDR3 is built from 14 residues. Concerning this clone: As yet, its antigen is unknown.

The source of this sequence is a woman under 30 in good health and CMV-seropositive. Source material: PBMCs. The V and J genes are TRBV27 and TRBJ2-2, with D tentatively TRBD1 (6 bases). CDR3 sequence reads: CASSRQENTGELFF. The CDR3 coding sequence is TGTGCCAGCAGTAGACAGGAAAACACCGGGGAGCTGTTTTTT.